The clone carrying this T cell receptor beta chain was seen a handful of times. The sample comes from a study of shared clonotypes between healthy human individuals. The CDR3 is 13 amino acids. Trimming took 3 bases from V and 6 from J, leaving 11 bases between them. Germline assignment: CDR1 ENHRY and CDR2 SYGVKD. At a deep level, the assay was run. TCRdb keeps only in-frame clones here, not all; method: immunoSEQ multiplex PCR. The table includes roughly 2.5 million clones, approximately 92% detected once. Adult donors, all healthy and HIV-negative, had no recent acute infections or vaccinations. The clonotype comes from a man aged 18 to 29 in good health. The chain uses TRBV10-3 and TRBJ1-1; perhaps TRBD1 as D (6 bases). Sequencing was carried out using naive CD4+ T cells sorted from blood. Sample subset: CD45RA+ positively selected. CDR3 DNA: TGTGCCATCAGTGACCAGGGGCAGGCTGAAGCTTTCTTT. This encodes CAISDQGQAEAFF.